This T cell receptor (beta chain) was obtained from a study of lymphopenia after photon versus proton radiotherapy. This clone was counted once. Antigen: not known. The table came from immunoSEQ multiplex PCR; TCRdb's copy has only in-frame clones and leaves some out. The sample consists of fewer than 25,000 clones, 70% to 90% of them appearing once. Germline loops: CDR1 LNHNV, CDR2 YYDKDF (reference sequence). This CDR3 has 19 amino acids. With 0 bases clipped from V and 8 bases from J, the junction kept 13 bases outside the gene matches. General study findings and limits: In patients who died, overall survival fell as post-nadir TCR diversity dropped more. After lymphocyte nadir, photon-treated repertoires showed oligoclonal expansion, especially CD8+ Temra. Proton therapy kept repertoires fairly stable, unlike photons, which gained effector/memory cells.

This sequence was found in a woman in her forties or fifties with pancreatic cancer. The sample here was peripheral blood, taken from a patient treated with photon-based radiotherapy. The chain recombines TRBV15 with TRBJ2-1; 13 bases are shared with TRBD2. Written as DNA, the CDR3 is TGTGCCACCAGCAGAGATGAAGGACTAGCGGGAGAAGGTTGGCATGAGCAGTTCTTC. This encodes CATSRDEGLAGEGWHEQFF.